Sequencing of this T cell receptor (beta chain) was carried out in a study of blood T cell repertoires in COVID-19. About the research overall: Sample material is recorded as cDNA or gDNA derived from T cells, B-cell-depleted T cells, or PBMCs.

Per the original data handling: It was from reference gene primer amplification that nucleated cell counts were estimated. TCRdb keeps only in-frame clones here, not all; method: immunoSEQ multiplex PCR. Clone size and V and J calls were adopted from that table, with D and trimming inferred from the DNA. Of around 430,000 clones listed, approximately 88% are singletons. Seattle researchers signed up patients amid active infection and tracked them longitudinally. The sequence was collected from a woman between 50 and 59 years old with COVID-19, enrolled during active disease. The specimen sequenced was peripheral blood.

The CDR3 region is CASSFTLINIQYF. In DNA, the CDR3 is TGTGCCAGCAGTTTTACCCTAATAAACATTCAGTACTTC. This chain joins TRBV12-3 or TRBV12-4 and TRBJ2-4; no definite D call. The CDR3 spans 13 residues. Trimming took 3 bases from V and 6 from J, leaving 9 bases between them.